This T cell receptor (beta chain) comes out of a study of blood T cell repertoires in COVID-19. On the study more broadly: Donors in the United States, Italy and Spain gave samples during acute or convalescent COVID-19. PBMCs, B-cell-depleted T cells, or T cells provided the cDNA or gDNA that made up the material.

Per the original methods: The assay estimated nucleated cells by amplifying reference gene primers. Sequencing was performed with immunoSEQ multiplex PCR; in TCRdb, only in-frame clones are kept and a portion is missing. V and J calls and clone size are copied from that table; D and trimming were computed from the DNA. The sample comprises 150,000 to 200,000 clones, approximately 87% of which are singletons, and around 1% rests with the top ten. This TCR was recovered from a woman aged 18-35 years who had recovered from COVID-19. Sample: peripheral blood.

CDR3 DNA sequence: TGTGCCAGCAGCTTCCAGGGGACCTACGAGCAGTACGTC. Translation: CASSFQGTYEQYV. This chain joins TRBV5-4 and TRBJ2-7; a possible D gene is TRBD1 (6 bases). Trimming took 2 bases from V and 2 from J, leaving 8 bases between them. The CDR3 runs 13 residues. From germline, CDR1 is SGHNT and CDR2 YYREEE (reference sequence).